This is a list of T cell receptor beta chains from one sample in a study of early T cells in non-severe SARS-CoV-2 infection. Each CDR3 protein gets one entry after TCRdb re-called the 5' RACE reads with MiXCR. The sample lists roughly 34,000 distinct CDR3 sequences; approximately 4.4% were seen once. Material for sequencing was whole blood. The receptor source for this set is an adult who was a healthcare worker with PCR-confirmed SARS-CoV-2 infection or an uninfected control (not recorded which). Both conserved end residues are part of each CDR3. D genes are given only for firm matches. Clone size appears in some rows only: once, few, many, or a class for an expanded clone.

TRBJ1-1,NA,many,TRBV18,CASSPDAQMNTEAFF,TGTGCCAGCTCACCCGATGCGCAGATGAACACTGAAGCTTTCTTT
TRBJ1-5,NA,many,TRBV20-1,CSARRHFASNQPQHF,TGCAGTGCTAGAAGACATTTTGCTAGCAATCAGCCCCAGCATTTT
TRBJ2-2,NA,few,TRBV7-6,CASSLAHNTGELFF,TGTGCCAGCAGCTTAGCACACAACACCGGGGAGCTGTTTTTT
TRBJ2-3,NA,few,TRBV7-2,CASSLEKDNTQYF,TGTGCCAGCAGCTTAGAAAAGGATAATACGCAGTATTTT
TRBJ2-3,NA,many,TRBV7-2,CASSLAGGPTDTQYF,TGTGCCAGCAGCTTAGCGGGGGGGCCCACAGATACGCAGTATTTT
TRBJ2-5,TRBD1,NA,TRBV6-6,CASSPGQGAETQYF,TGTGCCAGCAGCCCCGGGCAGGGGGCAGAGACCCAGTACTTC
TRBJ1-4,TRBD1,many,TRBV29-1,CSVKQRDRVAEKLFF,TGCAGCGTCAAACAACGGGACAGGGTCGCTGAAAAACTGTTTTTT
TRBJ2-7,TRBD1,many,TRBV7-2,CASSLAGTGNYEQYF,TGTGCCAGCAGCTTAGCCGGGACAGGGAACTACGAGCAGTACTTC
TRBJ2-7,NA,many,TRBV28,CASSVGPSLWEQYF,TGTGCCAGCAGTGTCGGACCCTCCCTCTGGGAGCAGTACTTC
TRBJ2-3,NA,medium-sized,TRBV10-3,CATRDPRADTQYF,TGTGCCACCCGGGACCCCCGAGCCGATACGCAGTATTTT
TRBJ2-7,NA,few,TRBV30,CAWSLGTRDRPDEQYF,TGTGCCTGGAGCCTAGGTACGAGGGACCGTCCCGACGAGCAGTACTTC
TRBJ1-2,NA,NA,TRBV14,CASKGGNYGYTF,TGTGCCAGCAAGGGAGGAAACTATGGCTACACCTTC
TRBJ2-3,TRBD1,NA,TRBV11-2,CASSLVAYGTGGTDTQYF,TGTGCCAGCAGCTTAGTTGCCTACGGGACAGGGGGCACAGATACGCAGTATTTT
TRBJ2-3,TRBD2,few,TRBV6-2/TRBV6-3,CASKGTRHTDTQYF,TGTGCCAGCAAAGGGACTAGACACACAGATACGCAGTATTTT
TRBJ1-1,TRBD1,few,TRBV19,CASSIGQGARSTEAFF,TGTGCCAGTAGTATTGGGCAGGGGGCTAGGAGCACTGAAGCTTTCTTT
TRBJ2-1,TRBD2,many,TRBV20-1,CSAIGLAGVNEQFF,TGCAGTGCTATTGGGCTAGCGGGGGTTAATGAGCAGTTCTTC